The T cell receptor (beta chain) described here comes from a study of cytomegalovirus exposure and HLA in healthy donors. Overall study results and limits: A later analysis found first-cohort TCR clusters tended to co-occur in the 90 to 150 validation repertoires. CMV antigen specificity of a few CMV-associated chains was confirmed in vitro. The authors listed some 160 TCR beta chains as cytomegalovirus-associated. Rarity held for most TCR sequences, but there were some public TCRs that occurred in many donors.

After removal of 6 bases from V and 8 bases from J, the junction contained 9 bases not matched to a gene. CDR1 is SGHTA and CDR2 is FQGNSA in the germline V gene. The length of the CDR3 is 14 residues. A remark on this clone: As yet, its antigen is unknown.

TCRdb's copy holds only in-frame clones and misses some; the assay was immunoSEQ multiplex PCR. The sample holds roughly 150,000 clones; less than 90% are singletons and the top ten take around 2.1%. V and J are TRBV7-2 and TRBJ1-2; 10 nucleotides line up with TRBD1. The sequence came from a woman under 30 in good health and CMV-seronegative. Material: PBMCs. The CDR3 nucleotides are TGTGCCAGCAGAAGACCCGGGACAGGGGTAGGCTACACCTTC. It translates to CASRRPGTGVGYTF.